The 22 T cell receptor beta chains below all came from one sample that was sequenced in a study of cytomegalovirus exposure and HLA in healthy donors. PCR used 60 Vbeta primers and 13 Jbeta primers. Profiled with immunoSEQ multiplex PCR; TCRdb holds only in-frame clones, not every one. Of 100,000 to 150,000 clones listed, roughly 80% were seen once; the top ten hold 7.5% to 9.5%. Sequencing was done on a sample of PBMCs. The receptors derive from a man between 25 and 39 years old in good health and CMV-seropositive.

The rearrangement joins TRBV19 to TRBJ1-2, with 7 bases lining up with TRBD1. V lost 0 bases and J lost 8; bases outside the gene matches: 9. The CDR3 sequence is 15 residues long. CDR1 LNHDA and CDR2 SQIVND come from the germline V gene (reference sequence). CDR3 coding DNA: TGTGCCAGTAGTATAGATCTAACAGGGGAATACGGCTACACCTTC. This translates into CASSIDLTGEYGYTF.

The gene calls are TRBV7-9 and TRBJ2-3; 11 bases agree with TRBD2. V lost 5 bases to trimming and J lost 5 bases; unmatched junction nucleotides: 3. This CDR3 contains 14 residues. Germline CDR1 reads SEHNR; CDR2 reads FQNEAQ (reference sequence). The CDR3, as DNA: TGTGCCAGCAGCCGGGGGACTAGCGGAGATACGCAGTATTTT. As protein: CASSRGTSGDTQYF.

The V gene is TRBV10-3, the J gene TRBJ2-3, with 8 bases matching TRBD2. The V gene end was trimmed by 0 bases and the J gene end by 1 base; junction bases not matched to a gene: 15. The germline gives CDR1 ENHRY, CDR2 SYGVKD. The CDR3 totals 20 residues. The CDR3 protein is CAISESVSTGGVRGTDTQYF. DNA for the CDR3: TGTGCCATCAGTGAGTCGGTGAGTACCGGGGGGGTCAGAGGCACAGATACGCAGTATTTT.

The V gene is TRBV27, the J gene TRBJ2-1; 11 bases are a match to TRBD2. The length of the CDR3 is 16 residues. The germline gives CDR1 MNHEY, CDR2 SMNVEV (reference sequence). V shed 4 bases, J shed 7 bases, and the junction held 9 bases outside the gene matches. The CDR3 DNA reads as TGTGCCAGCAGTTCCCCCCTGACTAGCGGGGTTAATGAGCAGTTCTTC. Protein: CASSSPLTSGVNEQFF.

V usage is TRBV7-3 and J usage is TRBJ2-1; 11 bases match TRBD2. Trimming cost V 5 bases and J 6 bases; bases outside gene matches: 3. Germline CDR1 SGHTA, CDR2 FQGTGA. This CDR3 is built from 14 residues. CDR3 sequence: CASSATSGGNEQFF. The CDR3 DNA reads as TGTGCCAGCAGCGCAACTAGCGGGGGCAATGAGCAGTTCTTC. Full variable domain (rest looked up from reference TRBV7-3 and TRBJ2-1): GAGVSQTPSNKVTEKGKYVELRCDPISGHTALYWYRQSLGQGPEFLIYFQGTGAADDSGLPNDRFFAVRPEGSVSTLKIQRTERGDSAVYLCASSATSGGNEQFFGPGTRLTVL.

The rearrangement uses TRBV2 and TRBJ2-1, with 15 bases lining up with TRBD2. The CDR3 spans 20 residues. V dropped 1 base and J dropped 7; count of bases not matched to a gene: 14. Germline CDR1 SNHLY, CDR2 FYNNEI. In DNA, the CDR3 is TGTGCCAGCAGTGAAGAGGCCTGGACTAGCGGGGGGGCGTTCCAGAATGAGCAGTTCTTC. As protein: CASSEEAWTSGGAFQNEQFF.

Points on this clone: The sample holds other DNA sequences that translate to the same CDR3. J is TRBJ2-7 and V is TRBV27, with a weak D call TRBD2 (6 bases). The CDR3 has 10 residues. V dropped 8 bases and J dropped 4 bases, with 6 bases sitting between them. Germline-derived CDR1 and CDR2 are MNHEY and SMNVEV (reference sequence). CDR3 sequence: CASGGYEQYF. DNA of the CDR3: TGTGCCAGCGGGGGGTACGAGCAGTACTTC.

The chain uses TRBV7-8 and TRBJ2-4, with 7 bases aligning to TRBD1. The ends lost 4 bases at V and 9 bases at J; junction bases unmatched: 15. This CDR3 spans 16 amino acids. CDR1 SGHVS and CDR2 FQNEAQ come from the germline V gene. The CDR3 DNA reads as TGTGCCAGCAGCTGGCGAGGGGGCGAATTATCGGGCATTCAGTACTTC. This sequence encodes CASSWRGGELSGIQYF.

This rearrangement joins TRBV29-1 to TRBJ2-7, with 7 bases fitting TRBD1. CDR1 and CDR2 from the germline V gene are SQVTM and ANQGSEA. After removal of 6 bases from V and 5 bases from J, the junction contained 10 bases not matched to a gene. CDR3 length: 13 amino acids. DNA for the CDR3: TGCAGCGTCGGTGACAGGGTCGGCCACGAGCAGTACTTC. Protein: CSVGDRVGHEQYF.

The chain joins TRBV5-6 to TRBJ2-5; 9 bases fit TRBD1. The CDR3 sequence is 14 residues long. V shed 3 bases and J 6 bases; nucleotides not matched to a gene: 6. Germline-derived CDR1 and CDR2 are SGHDT and YYEEEE. Here the CDR3 reads CASSWGTGMQTQYF. Here the CDR3 DNA reads TGTGCCAGCAGCTGGGGGACAGGGATGCAGACCCAGTACTTC.

The rearrangement links TRBV2 to TRBJ1-6; TRBD1 aligns across 7 bases. V was clipped by 1 base and J by 5 bases; unmatched bases: 2. CDR1 is SNHLY, CDR2 FYNNEI, per germline. The CDR3 sequence is 15 residues long. Written as DNA, the CDR3 is TGTGCCAGCAGTGAAGGGGGACAGAATAATTCACCCCTCCACTTT. This encodes CASSEGGQNNSPLHF.

The chain is built from TRBV9 and TRBJ1-4, with 8 bases lining up with TRBD1. V shed 3 bases, J shed 3 bases, and the junction held 4 bases outside the gene matches. Germline-derived CDR1 and CDR2 are SGDLS and YYNGEE. The CDR3 runs 15 residues. The chain's CDR3 is CASSDSGGSNEKLFF. Here the CDR3 DNA reads TGTGCCAGCAGCGACTCAGGGGGCTCTAATGAAAAACTGTTTTTT.

The V call is TRBV19, the J call TRBJ1-1; weak D call: TRBD1 (5 bases). V shed 4 bases and J shed 3 bases, with 15 bases lying between them. Germline V gives CDR1 LNHDA, CDR2 SQIVND (reference sequence). CDR3 length equals 15 residues. Here the CDR3 reads CASSKEDSYDTEAFF. DNA for the CDR3: TGTGCCAGTAGTAAAGAAGACAGTTACGACACTGAAGCTTTCTTT. Complete variable domain (other parts from reference TRBV19 and TRBJ1-1): DGGITQSPKYLFRKEGQNVTLSCEQNLNHDAMYWYRQDPGQGLRLIYYSQIVNDFQKGDIAEGYSVSREKKESFPLTVTSAQKNPTAFYLCASSKEDSYDTEAFFGQGTRLTVV.

This clone has a handful of counts. The chain uses TRBV10-3 and TRBJ1-2; 10 nucleotides agree with TRBD1. In germline, CDR1 is ENHRY, CDR2 SYGVKD. The V gene end was trimmed by 2 bases and the J gene end by 4 bases; junction bases not matched to a gene: 4. There are 15 residues in the CDR3. CDR3 protein: CAISERQGAGYGYTF. The CDR3 region has the DNA TGTGCCATCAGTGAGAGACAGGGGGCCGGCTATGGCTACACCTTC.

The chain has TRBV27 and TRBJ2-3; D uncertain. Per germline, CDR1 MNHEY and CDR2 SMNVEV (reference sequence). Trimming left V 6 bases short and J 2 bases short, with 24 bases between. The CDR3 loop spans 18 amino acids. The CDR3 bases are TGTGCCAGCAGCCCTTATCCAAAGACAAGCTCGATCACAGATACGCAGTATTTT. The encoded protein is CASSPYPKTSSITDTQYF.

V is TRBV28 and J is TRBJ1-2, with 9 bases fitting TRBD1. The germline gives CDR1 MDHEN, CDR2 SYDVKM. The trim removed 4 bases at V and 2 bases at J, leaving 8 bases unmatched. The CDR3 is 16 amino acids. The CDR3 DNA follows: TGTGCCAGCAGTTACACAGGGGGCGTTTGGAACTATGGCTACACCTTC. It yields the protein CASSYTGGVWNYGYTF.

The chain carries TRBV6-5 and TRBJ1-4, with TRBD1 matching 7 bases. Germline lookup yields CDR1 MNHEY and CDR2 SVGAGI. This CDR3 comprises 14 residues. V shed 2 bases, J shed 5 bases, and the junction held 2 bases outside the gene matches. The CDR3 sequence is CASSYGQENEKLFF. CDR3 DNA sequence: TGTGCCAGCAGTTACGGACAGGAAAATGAAAAACTGTTTTTT.

This clone was detected once. This chain connects TRBV7-3 to TRBJ2-2; 7 nucleotides agree with TRBD1. CDR1 and CDR2 from the germline V gene are SGHTA and FQGTGA. The trim removed 2 bases at V and 1 base at J, leaving 10 bases unmatched. The CDR3 covers 18 residues. The CDR3 sequence is CASSLYGRTGENTGELFF. CDR3 DNA sequence: TGTGCCAGCAGCTTATACGGCAGGACAGGAGAGAACACCGGGGAGCTGTTTTTT.

V usage is TRBV10-1 and J usage is TRBJ1-6, with TRBD1 identical over 9 bases. The CDR3 sequence is 14 residues long. Germline CDR1 is WNHNN and CDR2 is SYGVQD (reference sequence). Trimming took 6 bases from V and 6 from J; bases not matched to a gene: 3. CDR3 region: CASSRDRANSPLHF. The CDR3 DNA follows: TGCGCCAGCAGCCGGGACAGGGCTAATTCACCCCTCCACTTT.

The chain carries TRBV29-1 and TRBJ1-1, with D hard to call. This CDR3 has 11 amino acids. CDR1 is SQVTM, CDR2 ANQGSEA, per germline. The V and J ends lost 8 bases and 0 bases respectively, with 7 bases between them. In DNA, the CDR3 is TGCAGCTCTTTTATGAACACTGAAGCTTTCTTT. Its translation: CSSFMNTEAFF.

This clone appeared a single time. V usage is TRBV14 and J usage is TRBJ1-2; 7 bases line up with TRBD1. This CDR3 is built from 17 residues. V was clipped by 3 bases and J by 2 bases; unmatched bases: 12. The germline CDR1 and CDR2 sequences are SGHDN and FVKESK. The CDR3 is CASSQGDSAYRNYGYTF. CDR3 nucleotide sequence: TGTGCCAGCAGCCAGGGGGACAGCGCCTATCGAAACTATGGCTACACCTTC.

This clone occurred once. The chain couples TRBV6-1 to TRBJ1-1; maybe TRBD1 (6 bases). The V end lost 4 bases, the J end lost 0 bases, and 18 bases lay between the germline ends. This CDR3 has 17 amino acids. Germline V gene data show CDR1 as MNHNS and CDR2 as SASEGT. This chain's CDR3 is CASSVLPRTDLNTEAFF. The CDR3 DNA follows: TGTGCCAGCAGTGTATTACCGCGGACAGACCTGAACACTGAAGCTTTCTTT.